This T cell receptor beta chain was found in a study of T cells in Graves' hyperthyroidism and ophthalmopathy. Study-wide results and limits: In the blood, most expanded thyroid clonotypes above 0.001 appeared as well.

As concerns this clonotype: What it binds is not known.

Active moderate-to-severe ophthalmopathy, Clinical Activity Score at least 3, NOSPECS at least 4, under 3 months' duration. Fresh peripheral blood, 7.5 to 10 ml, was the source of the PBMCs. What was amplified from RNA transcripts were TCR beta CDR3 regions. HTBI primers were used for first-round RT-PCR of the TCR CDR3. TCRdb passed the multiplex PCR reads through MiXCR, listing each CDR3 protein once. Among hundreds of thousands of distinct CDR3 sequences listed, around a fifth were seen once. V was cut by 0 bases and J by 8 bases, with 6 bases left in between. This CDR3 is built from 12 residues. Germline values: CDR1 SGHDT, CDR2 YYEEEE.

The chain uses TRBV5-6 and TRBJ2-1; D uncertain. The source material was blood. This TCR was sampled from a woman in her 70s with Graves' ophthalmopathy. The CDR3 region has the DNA TGTGCCAGCAGCTTGGCCGTGGATGAGCAGTTCTTC. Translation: CASSLAVDEQFF.